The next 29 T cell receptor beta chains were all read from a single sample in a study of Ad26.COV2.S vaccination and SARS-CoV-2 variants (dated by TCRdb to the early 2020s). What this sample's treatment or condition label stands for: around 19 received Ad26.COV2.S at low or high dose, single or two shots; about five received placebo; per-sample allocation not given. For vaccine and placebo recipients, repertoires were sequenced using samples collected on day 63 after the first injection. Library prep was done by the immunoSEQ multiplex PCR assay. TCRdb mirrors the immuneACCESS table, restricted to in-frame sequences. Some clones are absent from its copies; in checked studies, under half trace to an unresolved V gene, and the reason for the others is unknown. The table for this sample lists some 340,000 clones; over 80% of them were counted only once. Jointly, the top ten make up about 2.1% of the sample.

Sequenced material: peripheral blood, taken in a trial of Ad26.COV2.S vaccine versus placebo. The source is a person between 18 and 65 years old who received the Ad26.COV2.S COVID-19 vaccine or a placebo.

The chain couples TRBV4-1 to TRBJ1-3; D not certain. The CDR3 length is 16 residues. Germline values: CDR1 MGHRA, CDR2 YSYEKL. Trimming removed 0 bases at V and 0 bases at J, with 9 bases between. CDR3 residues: CASSQDIGGSGNTIYF. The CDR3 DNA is TGCGCCAGCAGCCAAGATATTGGAGGCTCTGGAAACACCATATATTTT.

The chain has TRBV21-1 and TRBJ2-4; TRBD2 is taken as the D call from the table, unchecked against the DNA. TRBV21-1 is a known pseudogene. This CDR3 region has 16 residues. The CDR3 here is CASSRSSGSWENIQYF. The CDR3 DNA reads TGTGCCAGCAGCAGGTCTAGCGGTTCGTGGGAAAACATTCAGTACTTC.

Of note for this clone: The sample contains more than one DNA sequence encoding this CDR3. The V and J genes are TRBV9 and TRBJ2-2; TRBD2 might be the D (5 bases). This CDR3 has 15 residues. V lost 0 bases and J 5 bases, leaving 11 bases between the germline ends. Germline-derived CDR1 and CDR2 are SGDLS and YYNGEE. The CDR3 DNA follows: TGTGCCAGCAGCGTAGCGGGGAGTGGAACCGGGGAGCTGTTTTTT. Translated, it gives CASSVAGSGTGELFF.

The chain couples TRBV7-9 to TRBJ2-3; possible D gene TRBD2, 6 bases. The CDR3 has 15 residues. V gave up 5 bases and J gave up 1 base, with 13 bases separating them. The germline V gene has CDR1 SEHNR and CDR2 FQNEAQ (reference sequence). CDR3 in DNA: TGTGCCAGCAGCGCCGTTCGCGGGGGCACAGATACGCAGTATTTT. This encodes CASSAVRGGTDTQYF.

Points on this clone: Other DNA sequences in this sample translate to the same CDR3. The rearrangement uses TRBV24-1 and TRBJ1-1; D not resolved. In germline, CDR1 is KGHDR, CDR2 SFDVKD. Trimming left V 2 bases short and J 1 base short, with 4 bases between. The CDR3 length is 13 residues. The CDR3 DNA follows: TGTGCCACCAGTGATTCTTGGAACACTGAAGCTTTCTTT. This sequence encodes CATSDSWNTEAFF.

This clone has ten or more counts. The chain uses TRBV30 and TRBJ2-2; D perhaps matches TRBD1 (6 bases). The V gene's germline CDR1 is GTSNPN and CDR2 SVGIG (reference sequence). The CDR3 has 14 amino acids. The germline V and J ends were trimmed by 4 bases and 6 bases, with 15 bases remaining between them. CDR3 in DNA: TGTGCCTGGAAACGAAATGAGGGGGCCGGGGAGCTGTTTTTT. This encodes CAWKRNEGAGELFF.

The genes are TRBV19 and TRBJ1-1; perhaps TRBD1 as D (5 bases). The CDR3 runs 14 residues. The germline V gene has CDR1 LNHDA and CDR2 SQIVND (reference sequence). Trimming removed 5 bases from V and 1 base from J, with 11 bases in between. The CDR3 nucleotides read TGTGCCAGTAGTGTCCCCGGGGGGAACACTGAAGCTTTCTTT. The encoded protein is CASSVPGGNTEAFF.

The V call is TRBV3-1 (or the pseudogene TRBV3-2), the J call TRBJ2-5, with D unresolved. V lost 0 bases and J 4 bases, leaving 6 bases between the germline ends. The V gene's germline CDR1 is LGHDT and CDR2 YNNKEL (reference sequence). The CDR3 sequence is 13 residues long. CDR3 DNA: TGTGCCAGCAGCCAAGAAAGTGGAGAGACCCAGTACTTC. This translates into CASSQESGETQYF.

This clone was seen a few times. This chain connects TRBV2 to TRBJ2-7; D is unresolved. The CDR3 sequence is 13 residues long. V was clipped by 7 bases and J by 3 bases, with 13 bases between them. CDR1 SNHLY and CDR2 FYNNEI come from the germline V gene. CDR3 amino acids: CASKDERVYEQYF. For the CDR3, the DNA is TGTGCCAGCAAGGATGAACGGGTCTACGAGCAGTACTTC. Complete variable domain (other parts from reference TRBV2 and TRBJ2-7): EPEVTQTPSHQVTQMGQEVILRCVPISNHLYFYWYRQILGQKVEFLVSFYNNEISEKSEIFDDQFSVERPDGSNFTLKIRSTKLEDSAMYFCASKDERVYEQYFGPGTRLTVT.

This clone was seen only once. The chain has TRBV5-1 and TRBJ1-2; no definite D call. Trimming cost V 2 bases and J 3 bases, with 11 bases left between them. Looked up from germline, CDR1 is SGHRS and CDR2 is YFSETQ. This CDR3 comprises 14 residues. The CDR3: CASSFTKGDYGYTF. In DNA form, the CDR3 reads TGCGCCAGCAGCTTTACGAAGGGTGACTATGGCTACACCTTC.

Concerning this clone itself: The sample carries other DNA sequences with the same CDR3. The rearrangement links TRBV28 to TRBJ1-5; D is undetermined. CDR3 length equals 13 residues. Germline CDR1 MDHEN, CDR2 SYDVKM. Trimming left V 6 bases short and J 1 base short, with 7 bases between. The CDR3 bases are TGTGCCAGCAGCCTAGACAGCAATCAGCCCCAGCATTTT. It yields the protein CASSLDSNQPQHF.

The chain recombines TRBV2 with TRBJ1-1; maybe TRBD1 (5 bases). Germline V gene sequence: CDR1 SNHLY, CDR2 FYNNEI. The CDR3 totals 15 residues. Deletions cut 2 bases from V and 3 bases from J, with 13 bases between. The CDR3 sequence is CASSEFRGSYTEAFF. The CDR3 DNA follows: TGTGCCAGCAGTGAATTTAGGGGTTCCTACACTGAAGCTTTCTTT. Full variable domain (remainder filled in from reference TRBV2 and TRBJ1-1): EPEVTQTPSHQVTQMGQEVILRCVPISNHLYFYWYRQILGQKVEFLVSFYNNEISEKSEIFDDQFSVERPDGSNFTLKIRSTKLEDSAMYFCASSEFRGSYTEAFFGQGTRLTVV.

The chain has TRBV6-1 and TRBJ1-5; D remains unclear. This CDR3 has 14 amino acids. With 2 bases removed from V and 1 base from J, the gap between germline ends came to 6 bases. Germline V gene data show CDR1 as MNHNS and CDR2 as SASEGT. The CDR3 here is CASSEHHSNQPQHF. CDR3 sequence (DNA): TGTGCCAGCAGTGAACATCACAGCAATCAGCCCCAGCATTTT.

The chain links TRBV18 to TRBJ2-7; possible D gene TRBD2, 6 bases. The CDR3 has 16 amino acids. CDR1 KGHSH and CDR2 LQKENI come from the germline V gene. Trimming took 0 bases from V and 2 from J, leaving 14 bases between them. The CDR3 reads CASSPPRGAGAYEQYF. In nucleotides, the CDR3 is TGTGCCAGCTCACCACCGAGGGGAGCGGGCGCCTACGAGCAGTACTTC. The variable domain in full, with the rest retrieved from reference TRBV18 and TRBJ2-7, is NAGVMQNPRHLVRRRGQEARLRCSPMKGHSHVYWYRQLPEEGLKFMVYLQKENIIDESGMPKERFSAEFPKEGPSILRIQQVVRGDSAAYFCASSPPRGAGAYEQYFGPGTRLTVT.

The CDR3: CASTKVRFSYEQYF. The DNA for the CDR3 is TGTGCCAGCACTAAGGTACGGTTCTCCTACGAGCAGTACTTC. V is TRBV6-5 and J is TRBJ2-7; D is unresolved. Germline loops: CDR1 MNHEY, CDR2 SVGAGI. Trimming removed 7 bases from V and 0 bases from J, with 13 bases in between. The CDR3 spans 14 residues.

As DNA, the CDR3 is TGTGCCACCAGCAGAGGGTCTTACCAATCCTACGAGCAGTACTTC. It translates to CATSRGSYQSYEQYF. This chain joins TRBV15 and TRBJ2-7, with no clear D. This CDR3 region has 15 residues. Germline CDR1 reads LNHNV; CDR2 reads YYDKDF (reference sequence). V lost 1 base, J lost 1 base, and 11 bases lay in between.

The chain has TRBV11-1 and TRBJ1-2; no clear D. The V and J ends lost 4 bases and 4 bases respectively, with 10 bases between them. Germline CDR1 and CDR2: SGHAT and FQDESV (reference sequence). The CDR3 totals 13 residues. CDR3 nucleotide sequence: TGTGCCAGCAGCTCGGACGGGAGCTATGGCTACACCTTC. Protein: CASSSDGSYGYTF.

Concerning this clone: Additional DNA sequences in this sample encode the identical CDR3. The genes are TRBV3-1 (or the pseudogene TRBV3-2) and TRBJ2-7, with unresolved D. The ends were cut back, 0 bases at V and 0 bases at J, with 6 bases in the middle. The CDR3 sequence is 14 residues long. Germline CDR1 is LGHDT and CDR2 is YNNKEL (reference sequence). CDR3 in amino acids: CASSQERSSYEQYF. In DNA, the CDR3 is TGTGCCAGCAGCCAAGAGAGAAGCTCCTACGAGCAGTACTTC.

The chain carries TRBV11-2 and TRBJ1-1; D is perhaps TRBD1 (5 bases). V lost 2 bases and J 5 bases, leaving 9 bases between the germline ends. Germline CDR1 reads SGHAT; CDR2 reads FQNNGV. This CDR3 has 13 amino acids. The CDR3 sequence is CASSLFRGTEAFF. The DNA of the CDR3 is TGTGCCAGCAGCTTATTCCGGGGGACTGAAGCTTTCTTT.

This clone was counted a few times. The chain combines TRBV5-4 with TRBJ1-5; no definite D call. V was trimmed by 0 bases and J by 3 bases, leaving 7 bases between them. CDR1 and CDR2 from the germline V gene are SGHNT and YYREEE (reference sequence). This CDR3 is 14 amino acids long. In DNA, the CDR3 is TGTGCCAGCAGCTTGGACAGCTCCAATCAGCCCCAGCATTTT. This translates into CASSLDSSNQPQHF.

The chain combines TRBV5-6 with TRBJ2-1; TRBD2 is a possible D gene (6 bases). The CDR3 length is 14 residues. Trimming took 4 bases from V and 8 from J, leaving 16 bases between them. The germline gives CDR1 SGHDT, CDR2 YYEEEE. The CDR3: CASSPGTRGYEQFF. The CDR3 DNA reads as TGTGCCAGCAGCCCCGGGACTCGGGGGTATGAGCAGTTCTTC.

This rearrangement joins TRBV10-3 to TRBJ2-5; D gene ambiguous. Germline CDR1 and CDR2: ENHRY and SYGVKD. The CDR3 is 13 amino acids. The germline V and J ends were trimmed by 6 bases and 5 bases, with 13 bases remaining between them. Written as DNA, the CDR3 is TGTGCCATCAGCTTTCAGGAAAAGGAGACCCAGTACTTC. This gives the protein CAISFQEKETQYF.

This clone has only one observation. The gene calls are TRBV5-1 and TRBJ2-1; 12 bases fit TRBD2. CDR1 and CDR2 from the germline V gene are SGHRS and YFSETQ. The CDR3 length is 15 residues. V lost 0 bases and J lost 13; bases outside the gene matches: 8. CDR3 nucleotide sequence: TGCGCCAGCAGCTTGGTACCTAGCGGGGGGGCCGACCAGTTCTTC. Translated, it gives CASSLVPSGGADQFF.

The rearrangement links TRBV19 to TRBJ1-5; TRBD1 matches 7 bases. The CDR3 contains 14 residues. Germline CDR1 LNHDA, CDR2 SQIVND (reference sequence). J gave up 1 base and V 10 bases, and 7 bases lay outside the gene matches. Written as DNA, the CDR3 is TGTGCCACCTCAAGACAGGGCAGCAATCAGCCCCAGCATTTT. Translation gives CATSRQGSNQPQHF. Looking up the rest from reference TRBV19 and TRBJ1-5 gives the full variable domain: DGGITQSPKYLFRKEGQNVTLSCEQNLNHDAMYWYRQDPGQGLRLIYYSQIVNDFQKGDIAEGYSVSREKKESFPLTVTSAQKNPTAFYLCATSRQGSNQPQHFGDGTRLSIL.

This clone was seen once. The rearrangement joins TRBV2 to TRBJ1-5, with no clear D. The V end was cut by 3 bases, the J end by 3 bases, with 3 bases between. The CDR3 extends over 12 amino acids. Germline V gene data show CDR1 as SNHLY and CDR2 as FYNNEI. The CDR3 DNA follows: TGTGCCAGCAGTGATAACAATCAGCCCCAGCATTTT. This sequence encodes CASSDNNQPQHF.

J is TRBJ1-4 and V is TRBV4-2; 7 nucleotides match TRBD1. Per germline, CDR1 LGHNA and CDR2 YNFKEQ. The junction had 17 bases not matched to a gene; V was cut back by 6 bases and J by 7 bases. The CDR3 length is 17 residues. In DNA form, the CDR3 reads TGTGCCAGCAGGGGGTCCGGCAGGGGGGGTTTAGGTGAAAAACTGTTTTTT. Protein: CASRGSGRGGLGEKLFF.

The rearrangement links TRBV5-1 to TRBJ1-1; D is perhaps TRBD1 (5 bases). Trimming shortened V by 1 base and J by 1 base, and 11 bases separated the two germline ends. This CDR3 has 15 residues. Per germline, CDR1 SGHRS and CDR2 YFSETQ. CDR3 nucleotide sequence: TGCGCCAGCAGCTTGTCCATGGGGCCGAACACTGAAGCTTTCTTT. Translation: CASSLSMGPNTEAFF.

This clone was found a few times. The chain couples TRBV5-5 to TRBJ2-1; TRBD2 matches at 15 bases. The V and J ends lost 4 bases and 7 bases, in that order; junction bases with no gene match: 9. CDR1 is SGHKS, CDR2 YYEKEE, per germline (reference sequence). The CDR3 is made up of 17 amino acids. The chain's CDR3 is CASSPAWTSGGANEQFF. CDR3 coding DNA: TGTGCCAGCAGCCCCGCATGGACTAGCGGGGGGGCAAATGAGCAGTTCTTC.

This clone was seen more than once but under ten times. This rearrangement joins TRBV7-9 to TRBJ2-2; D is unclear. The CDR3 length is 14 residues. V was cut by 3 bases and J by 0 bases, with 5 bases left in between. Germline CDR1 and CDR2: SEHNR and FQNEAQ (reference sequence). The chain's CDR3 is CASSFTANTGELFF. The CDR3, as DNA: TGTGCCAGCAGCTTTACAGCGAACACCGGGGAGCTGTTTTTT.